Listed below are T cell receptor beta chains from one sample, sequenced in a study of regulatory T cells in long-lasting Graves disease. From the multiplex PCR reads, TCRdb called clonotypes with MiXCR, one entry per CDR3 protein. Of some 240,000 distinct CDR3 sequences detected, approximately 19% appear once; the ten largest clones hold approximately 12%. The data also belong to a second study, concerning T cells in Graves' hyperthyroidism and ophthalmopathy.

Sequenced here: peripheral blood mononuclear cells (PBMCs), sampled at new diagnosis, from a patient treated with antithyroid drugs. The receptor set was obtained from a woman in her 30s with Graves disease. The CDR3 runs from the conserved cysteine through the conserved F or W. A D gene is named only where the DNA matches it firmly. Size values are once, few and many counts, or a class for expanded clones, and some rows have none.

v_call,j_call,d_call,clone_size,cdr3_aa,cdr3_nt
TRBV6-1,TRBJ1-2,TRBD1,few,CASSPRDRVFYGYTF,TGTGCCAGCAGCCCCCGGGACAGGGTTTTTTATGGCTACACCTTC
TRBV5-1,TRBJ2-1,TRBD2,.,CASSPRTAGVYNEQFF,TGCGCCAGCAGCCCCCGGACAGCGGGAGTCTACAATGAGCAGTTCTTC
TRBV19,TRBJ2-2,.,few,CACSTNHRGGDTGELFF,TGTGCCTGTAGTACCAACCACAGGGGAGGTGACACCGGGGAGCTGTTTTTT
TRBV6-5,TRBJ1-2,.,many,CASSYLVGTDGYTF,TGTGCCAGCAGTTACCTTGTCGGGACGGATGGCTACACCTTC
TRBV6-1,TRBJ1-5,.,many,CASSLAPVSNQPQHF,TGTGCCAGCAGTCTAGCGCCGGTTAGCAATCAGCCCCAGCATTTT
TRBV6-5,TRBJ2-7,.,many,CASSYSGSSYEQYF,TGTGCCAGCAGTTACTCGGGTTCCTCCTACGAGCAGTACTTC
TRBV7-9,TRBJ1-4,.,many,CASSLADILTTNEKLFF,TGTGCCAGCAGCTTAGCGGACATTCTCACAACTAATGAAAAACTGTTTTTT
TRBV29-1,TRBJ1-1,.,.,CGIEANTEAFF,TGCGGCATCGAGGCAAACACTGAAGCTTTCTTT
TRBV20-1,TRBJ2-7,.,many,CSARDPGSYEQYF,TGCAGTGCTAGAGATCCGGGGTCCTACGAGCAGTACTTC
TRBV6-5,TRBJ2-7,.,.,CASSYSTRVYEQYF,TGTGCCAGCAGTTACTCGACCAGGGTGTACGAGCAGTACTTC
TRBV7-2,TRBJ2-7,.,many,CASSLDQGIDEQYF,TGTGCCAGCAGCTTAGACCAGGGGATCGACGAGCAGTACTTC
TRBV2,TRBJ2-3,TRBD2,.,CASRRGLAGASTDTQYF,TGTGCCAGCAGGCGAGGACTAGCGGGTGCGAGCACAGATACGCAGTATTTT
TRBV2,TRBJ2-1,.,many,CASRDLTGAEQFF,TGTGCCAGCAGGGATTTGACTGGCGCTGAGCAGTTCTTC
TRBV2,TRBJ2-1,.,many,CASTTGSYSNEQFF,TGTGCCAGCACAACAGGGTCTTACTCCAATGAGCAGTTCTTC
TRBV7-6,TRBJ2-7,TRBD2,many,CASSLFGRVAGNLYEQYF,TGTGCCAGCAGCTTATTTGGGAGGGTAGCGGGAAACCTCTACGAGCAGTACTTC
TRBV7-2,TRBJ2-5,TRBD2,many,CASSLSAGGGGEGTQYF,TGTGCCAGCAGCTTAAGCGCGGGAGGAGGGGGGGAGGGAACCCAGTACTTC
TRBV7-6,TRBJ2-3,TRBD2,many,CASSPGGGRAPDTQYF,TGTGCCAGCAGCCCCGGGGGCGGGAGGGCCCCAGATACGCAGTATTTT
TRBV6-5,TRBJ2-3,TRBD1,few,CASSYPPGQLTADTQYF,TGTGCCAGCAGTTACCCGCCGGGACAGCTTACCGCAGATACGCAGTATTTT
TRBV11-2,TRBJ2-1,.,.,CASSLGGGHEQFF,TGTGCCAGCAGCTTAGGTGGAGGGCATGAGCAGTTCTTC
TRBV27,TRBJ1-5,.,many,CASSQGSGSNQPQHF,TGTGCCAGCAGTCAGGGTTCAGGAAGCAATCAGCCCCAGCATTTT
TRBV30,TRBJ1-1,.,many,CAWSVRVATEAFF,TGTGCCTGGAGTGTACGTGTGGCCACTGAAGCTTTCTTT
TRBV7-2,TRBJ2-1,TRBD2,.,CASSLPGRAPYNEQFF,TGTGCCAGCAGCTTACCGGGGAGGGCCCCCTACAATGAGCAGTTCTTC
TRBV30,TRBJ2-2,.,many,CAWGGTAGEGTGELFF,TGTGCCTGGGGTGGGACAGCGGGAGAGGGCACCGGGGAGCTGTTTTTT
TRBV6-1,TRBJ2-1,.,.,CASSEYRDGLEQFF,TGTGCCAGCAGTGAATACCGCGACGGACTTGAGCAGTTCTTC
TRBV27,TRBJ2-5,.,.,CASWGETQYF,TGTGCCAGCTGGGGTGAGACCCAGTACTTC
TRBV7-6,TRBJ2-5,.,many,CASSHPSLARETQYF,TGTGCCAGCAGCCACCCCTCTCTAGCGCGGGAGACCCAGTACTTC
TRBV10-2,TRBJ2-7,.,.,CASRGAGLNEQYF,TGCGCCAGCAGGGGGGCGGGGCTCAACGAGCAGTACTTC
TRBV5-6,TRBJ1-5,.,.,CASSFGGSSNQPQHF,TGTGCCAGCAGCTTCGGGGGCTCAAGCAATCAGCCCCAGCATTTT
TRBV28,TRBJ2-3,TRBD2,.,CATHPDSGRAGDTQYF,TGTGCCACTCACCCCGATAGCGGGAGGGCCGGGGATACGCAGTATTTT
TRBV10-3,TRBJ1-1,.,many,CAISESPGKGDTEAFF,TGTGCCATCAGTGAGTCGCCAGGGAAGGGCGACACTGAAGCTTTCTTT
TRBV7-3,TRBJ2-2,TRBD1,.,CASSLVGRDRGFGELFF,TGTGCCAGCAGCTTAGTCGGCCGGGACAGGGGTTTCGGGGAGCTGTTTTTT
TRBV7-2,TRBJ2-3,.,many,CASSLWRVRTDTQYF,TGTGCCAGCAGCTTATGGCGGGTCCGCACAGATACGCAGTATTTT
TRBV4-1,TRBJ2-1,.,many,CASSQLGVDEQFF,TGCGCCAGCAGCCAACTAGGGGTAGATGAGCAGTTCTTC
TRBV29-1,TRBJ2-1,TRBD2,.,CSVDGTSGSLEIF,TGCAGCGTAGACGGGACTAGCGGGAGCCTGGAGATCTTC
TRBV12-3/TRBV12-4,TRBJ1-3,.,many,CASSLAPGGPGNTIYF,TGTGCCAGCAGTTTAGCGCCGGGAGGGCCTGGAAACACCATATATTTT
TRBV24-1,TRBJ1-1,TRBD1,many,CATSDRTGGNTEAFF,TGTGCCACCAGTGACCGCACAGGGGGCAACACTGAAGCTTTCTTT
TRBV3-1,TRBJ2-7,TRBD2,many,CASSPGLAGDYEQYF,TGTGCCAGCAGCCCGGGACTAGCGGGAGACTACGAGCAGTACTTC
TRBV12-3/TRBV12-4,TRBJ1-4,.,.,CASSATGGAYEKLFF,TGTGCCAGCAGCGCTACGGGGGGCGCGTACGAAAAACTGTTTTTT
TRBV2,TRBJ2-5,TRBD1,many,CASSEPGQGPQETQYF,TGTGCCAGCAGTGAACCGGGACAGGGCCCCCAAGAGACCCAGTACTTC
TRBV5-8,TRBJ1-3,.,.,CASRTGSGRNTIYF,TGTGCCAGCCGTACAGGGTCTGGCAGAAACACCATATATTTT
TRBV6-2/TRBV6-3,TRBJ2-3,.,many,CASSPWVGGTDTQYF,TGTGCCAGCAGTCCGTGGGTCGGGGGCACAGATACGCAGTATTTT
TRBV7-2,TRBJ1-6,.,many,CASSLLAGTNSPLHF,TGTGCCAGCAGCTTATTAGCGGGAACCAATTCACCCCTCCACTTT
TRBV14,TRBJ1-4,.,many,CASSRVGVSEKLFF,TGTGCCAGCAGCCGAGTCGGGGTTAGTGAAAAACTGTTTTTT
TRBV20-1,TRBJ1-1,.,many,CSARGGPTEAFF,TGCAGTGCTAGGGGGGGGCCCACTGAAGCTTTCTTT
TRBV2,TRBJ1-6,TRBD1,.,CASSEGTGGEDNSPLHF,TGTGCCAGCAGTGAGGGGACAGGGGGCGAGGATAATTCACCCCTCCACTTT
TRBV18,TRBJ2-3,TRBD2,.,CASSPSSAGADTQYF,TGTGCCAGCTCACCTAGTTCAGCGGGGGCAGATACGCAGTATTTT
TRBV7-8,TRBJ2-3,TRBD2,.,CASSLDRGGLAGKPDTDTQYF,TGTGCCAGCAGCTTGGACAGGGGAGGACTAGCGGGAAAACCTGACACAGATACGCAGTATTTT
TRBV29-1,TRBJ2-5,.,many,CSVERGGARLDF,TGCAGCGTTGAAAGGGGCGGCGCTCGTCTCGACTTC
TRBV11-1,TRBJ2-5,.,many,CASSFSGGVQETQYF,TGTGCCAGCAGCTTTAGCGGAGGCGTCCAAGAGACCCAGTACTTC
TRBV6-5,TRBJ2-7,.,few,CASSYSDSYEQYF,TGTGCCAGCAGTTACTCGGACAGCTACGAGCAGTACTTC
TRBV2,TRBJ2-5,TRBD2,many,CASSVYREGEQETQYF,TGTGCCAGCAGTGTTTACCGGGAGGGTGAGCAAGAGACCCAGTACTTC
TRBV20-1,TRBJ1-3,.,many,CSARDNSGNTIYF,TGCAGTGCTAGAGACAACTCTGGAAACACCATATATTTT
TRBV9,TRBJ1-5,TRBD1,.,CASSAKTGTGGRQPQHF,TGTGCCAGCAGCGCTAAAACCGGGACAGGGGGACGTCAGCCCCAGCATTTT
TRBV28,TRBJ2-1,TRBD1,.,CASSLEQGVHNKQFF,TGTGCCAGCAGTCTCGAGCAGGGGGTCCACAATAAGCAGTTCTTC
TRBV2,TRBJ1-1,.,many,CASSDVGTEAFF,TGTGCCAGCAGTGACGTGGGCACTGAAGCTTTCTTT
TRBV18,TRBJ1-4,TRBD1,.,CASSRGQVDEKLFF,TGTGCCAGCTCTCGCGGACAGGTGGATGAAAAACTGTTTTTT